This is a list of T cell receptor beta chains from one sample in a study of blood T cell repertoires in COVID-19. Data came from immunoSEQ multiplex PCR; TCRdb stores just in-frame clones and leaves some out. The sample holds fewer than 350,000 clones, about 89% seen once. The sequenced material came from peripheral blood. The source is a middle-aged man with active or convalescent COVID-19. The CDR3 runs from the conserved cysteine through the conserved F or W. A D gene is named only where the DNA matches it firmly. Size is stated for part of the rows, as once, few or many counts, or as a class when the clone is expanded.

j_gene | v_gene | abundance | d_gene | CDR3nt | CDR3aa
TRBJ2-7 | TRBV25-1 | . | . | TGTGCCAGCACCCAAGGGGGGGGTGGTGTCGAGCAGTACTTC | CASTQGGGGVEQYF
TRBJ2-7 | TRBV24-1 | . | TRBD1 | TGTGCCACCAGTGATCGGACCGGGACAGGGGAGCAGTACTTC | CATSDRTGTGEQYF
TRBJ2-1 | TRBV10-2 | once | TRBD1 | TGCGCCAGCAGTCCACCACCCCGGACAGGGGGCAATGAGCAGTTCTTC | CASSPPPRTGGNEQFF
TRBJ2-3 | TRBV19 | once | TRBD2 | TGTGCCAGCCGACCTAGCGGGAGCCGGACAGATACGCAGTATTTT | CASRPSGSRTDTQYF
TRBJ1-2 | TRBV6-5 | . | . | TGTGCCAGCAGTTTCTACCGGGACTTTGAGGACTATGGCTACACCTTC | CASSFYRDFEDYGYTF
TRBJ1-2 | TRBV30 | . | . | TGTGCCTGGACCCACTCGACTTACTACACCTTC | CAWTHSTYYTF
TRBJ1-3 | TRBV7-6 | few | TRBD1 | TGTGCCAGCAGCCCCGGGACAGGGGGCGGAAACACCATATATTTT | CASSPGTGGGNTIYF
TRBJ2-2 | TRBV19 | . | . | TGTGCCAGTAGTATAAACCTGGGCGGGGCCGCAATGGGGGAGCTGTTTTTT | CASSINLGGAAMGELFF
TRBJ2-5 | TRBV4-2 | . | . | TGTGCCAGCAGCCAAGATCAGCGCATACAAGAGACCCAGTACTTC | CASSQDQRIQETQYF
TRBJ2-2 | TRBV5-1 | . | TRBD1 | TGCGCCAGTCGGGACAGGTTCTATAGCGGGGAGCTGTTTTTT | CASRDRFYSGELFF
TRBJ1-2 | TRBV2 | . | TRBD1 | TGTGCCAGCTGCCGGGACAGGGGGGCGCCTGGCTACACCTTC | CASCRDRGAPGYTF
TRBJ1-3 | TRBV6-5 | once | . | TGTGCCAGCAGACTGAGGTCTGGAAACACCATATATTTT | CASRLRSGNTIYF
TRBJ1-5 | TRBV6-5 | . | TRBD1 | TGTGCCAGCAACCGGGACAGGGCGCAGCCCCAGCATTTT | CASNRDRAQPQHF
TRBJ1-2 | TRBV18 | . | TRBD1 | TGTGCCAGCTCACCAACGGGGACAGGCGAAGGCTACACCTTC | CASSPTGTGEGYTF
TRBJ2-7 | TRBV5-6 | . | . | TGTGCCAGCAGCTTAGCAGGGGCTCAATCCTACGAGCAGTACTTC | CASSLAGAQSYEQYF
TRBJ1-6 | TRBV24-1 | . | . | TGTGCCACCAGTCGGGGAAATGATTCACCCCTCCACTTT | CATSRGNDSPLHF
TRBJ1-5 | TRBV6-4 | . | . | TGTGCCAGCAGTGAAGGCAGGGGCCGCTTTATCCAGCATTTT | CASSEGRGRFIQHF
TRBJ1-6 | TRBV30 | . | . | TGTGCCTCCACGACAGGCCCAGCGACACCCCTCCACTTT | CASTTGPATPLHF
TRBJ2-5 | TRBV7-9 | few | . | TGTGCCAGCAGCTTGGGGAAGGGGTGGGAGACCCAGTACTTC | CASSLGKGWETQYF
TRBJ2-7 | TRBV18 | . | . | TGTGCCAGCTCACCAGAGGTAACTTCGGGCGAGCAGTACTTC | CASSPEVTSGEQYF
TRBJ2-2 | TRBV4-2 | . | TRBD2 | TGTGCCAGCAGCCCCCGGACTAGCGGGGCCGGGGAGCTGTTTTTT | CASSPRTSGAGELFF
TRBJ1-3 | TRBV10-3 | . | TRBD1 | TGTGCCACTCGTTTACCGGGACAGGGCGCAAACACCATATATTTT | CATRLPGQGANTIYF
TRBJ2-3 | TRBV6-6 | . | . | TGTGCCAGCAGTTACTCGTATCGGGGATCCGATACGCAGTATTTT | CASSYSYRGSDTQYF
TRBJ2-2 | TRBV5-4 | . | TRBD2 | TGTGCCAGCAGCGGAACCGGGACTAGCGGGGCGGTCTACACCGGGGAGCTGTTTTTT | CASSGTGTSGAVYTGELFF
TRBJ2-7 | TRBV3-1/TRBV3-2 | . | . | TGTGCCAGCAGTCAGCGGGTAAGGAGCTCCTACGAGCAGTACTTC | CASSQRVRSSYEQYF
TRBJ2-2 | TRBV5-1 | . | . | TGCGCCAGCAGCTTGGTGGGGGCCACCGGGGAGCTGTTTTTT | CASSLVGATGELFF
TRBJ1-5 | TRBV3-1/TRBV3-2 | . | . | TGTGCCAGCAGCCAAGATCAAGGGGTAGAGCCCCAGCATTTT | CASSQDQGVEPQHF
TRBJ2-7 | TRBV27 | . | TRBD1 | TGTGCCACCAAAGGGACAGGGAACTACGAGCAGTACTTC | CATKGTGNYEQYF
TRBJ2-1 | TRBV7-9 | once | TRBD1 | TGTGCCAGCAGCCCCGCACCGGGACAGGGGGCACCGCAGTTCTTC | CASSPAPGQGAPQFF
TRBJ1-2 | TRBV5-4 | . | TRBD1 | TGTGCCAGCAGCGTACAGGGTGTTCAGGGGGTTGGCTACACCTTC | CASSVQGVQGVGYTF
TRBJ1-1 | TRBV19 | . | . | TGTGCCAGTAGTACCCGACAAGGGGCCGGTCAAGAAGCTTTCTTT | CASSTRQGAGQEAFF
TRBJ2-7 | TRBV5-4 | . | TRBD2 | TGTGCCAGCAGCCCTGGGACTAGCGGGAGACTCGAGCAGTACTTC | CASSPGTSGRLEQYF
TRBJ2-7 | TRBV11-1 | . | . | TGTGCCAGCAGCTTAGGCAGGCCAACCTACGAGCAGTACTTC | CASSLGRPTYEQYF
TRBJ2-6 | TRBV5-6 | . | TRBD1 | TGTGCCAGCAGCTCGAGGGGGCGAGGTGGGGCCAACGTCCTGACTTTC | CASSSRGRGGANVLTF
TRBJ1-4 | TRBV5-1 | . | TRBD1 | TGCGCCAGCAGCGGGACAGGGGCCGGTAATGAAAAACTGTTTTTT | CASSGTGAGNEKLFF
TRBJ1-6 | TRBV3-1/TRBV3-2 | . | TRBD1 | TGTGCCAGCAGCCAAAGCTCGGGACAGGGGACTTCACCCCTCCACTTT | CASSQSSGQGTSPLHF
TRBJ1-2 | TRBV29-1 | few | . | TGCAGCGCGAGGCCCGCAGGATCCTATGGCTACACCTTC | CSARPAGSYGYTF
TRBJ1-1 | TRBV20-1 | . | . | TGCAGTGCTAGCCCCCAGCGTGAAGCTTTCTTT | CSASPQREAFF
TRBJ1-1 | TRBV18 | . | . | TGTGCCAGCTCACCAGGGGAGGGGAACACTGAAGCTTTCTTT | CASSPGEGNTEAFF
TRBJ2-5 | TRBV4-2 | . | . | TGTGCCAGCAGCCAAGAGCACACCGAAGAGACCCAGTACTTC | CASSQEHTEETQYF
TRBJ2-7 | TRBV2 | . | . | TGTGCCAGCAACTCCCCAGGCAGGGAAAGCTCCTACGAGCAGTACTTC | CASNSPGRESSYEQYF
TRBJ1-5 | TRBV24-1 | . | . | TGTGCCACCAGTGATGCTCAGGGTGATCAGCCCCAGCATTTT | CATSDAQGDQPQHF
TRBJ1-2 | TRBV24-1 | . | TRBD1 | TGTGCCACCAGTGACCGCCGGGACAGGGGAACCTATGGCTACACCTTC | CATSDRRDRGTYGYTF
TRBJ2-7 | TRBV29-1 | . | . | TGCAGCGTTTGGCAGGATGGCGAGCAGTACTTC | CSVWQDGEQYF
TRBJ2-1 | TRBV9 | . | . | TGTGCCAGCAGCCCGCGGGGGACACCCTACAATGAGCAGTTCTTC | CASSPRGTPYNEQFF
TRBJ2-3 | TRBV5-4 | . | TRBD2 | TGTGCCAGCAGCTTGAAGGGGACTAGCGGGACAGGCACAGATACGCAGTATTTT | CASSLKGTSGTGTDTQYF
TRBJ2-7 | TRBV5-5 | . | TRBD1 | TGTGCCAGCAGCTGGACAGGGGAAGAGCAGTACTTC | CASSWTGEEQYF
TRBJ2-1 | TRBV28 | . | . | TGTGCCAGCAGCCCGGGGGACAGATCCTACAATGAGCAGTTCTTC | CASSPGDRSYNEQFF
TRBJ2-3 | TRBV9 | . | . | TGTGCCAGCAGCCCCGGCACAGATACGCAGTATTTT | CASSPGTDTQYF
TRBJ2-3 | TRBV12-5 | . | . | TGTGCTAGTGGTTTGGTAAGGGGGGGCATAGATACGCAGTATTTT | CASGLVRGGIDTQYF
TRBJ1-1 | TRBV5-4 | . | TRBD1 | TGTGCCAGCAGCGCGGACAGGGGCACTGAAGCTTTCTTT | CASSADRGTEAFF
TRBJ1-3 | TRBV30 | . | . | TGTGCCTGGAAAAGAGGGAGTGGAAACACCATATATTTT | CAWKRGSGNTIYF
TRBJ2-2 | TRBV15 | . | . | TGTGCCACCAGCAGAGATTTGGGGGCGGGGAACACCGGGGAGCTGTTTTTT | CATSRDLGAGNTGELFF
TRBJ1-5 | TRBV3-1/TRBV3-2 | . | . | TGTGCCAGCAGCCAACAACAGGGAGTGGACCAGCCCCAGCATTTT | CASSQQQGVDQPQHF
TRBJ2-7 | TRBV5-1 | . | . | TGCGCCAGCAGCTTCCTGGCCGAGCAGTACTTC | CASSFLAEQYF
TRBJ2-7 | TRBV6-6 | . | . | TGTGCCAGCAGCACTAATAGATACGAGCAGTACTTC | CASSTNRYEQYF
TRBJ1-4 | TRBV30 | . | . | TGTGCCTGGCTAGATGAAAAACTGTTTTTT | CAWLDEKLFF
TRBJ1-1 | TRBV15 | . | . | TGTGCCACCAGCAGAGATCGCACTGAAGCTTTCTTT | CATSRDRTEAFF